This T cell receptor beta chain stems from a study of T cells in Graves' hyperthyroidism and ophthalmopathy. Germline-derived CDR1 and CDR2 are LNHNV and YYDKDF (reference sequence). Trimming took 5 bases from V and 0 from J, leaving 11 bases between them. CDR3 length: 15 amino acids. A few counts support this clonotype. The investigators amplified TCR beta CDR3 regions from RNA transcripts. First-round RT-PCR targeting the TCR CDR3 was performed with the HTBI primer set. TCRdb recomputed calls from the multiplex PCR reads with MiXCR, one row per CDR3 protein. The sample lists 600,000 to 850,000 distinct CDR3 sequences; around a sixth were seen once. Exclusion followed for patients with uncontrolled infection, other autoimmune disease, pregnancy or lactation.

The source material was blood. The sequence derives from a woman aged 45-65 years with Graves' hyperthyroidism that later progressed to Graves' ophthalmopathy. J is TRBJ2-1 and V is TRBV15; D not certain. CDR3 region: CATSDRKSSYNEQFF. For the CDR3, the DNA is TGTGCCACCAGCGACCGAAAGAGCTCCTACAATGAGCAGTTCTTC.